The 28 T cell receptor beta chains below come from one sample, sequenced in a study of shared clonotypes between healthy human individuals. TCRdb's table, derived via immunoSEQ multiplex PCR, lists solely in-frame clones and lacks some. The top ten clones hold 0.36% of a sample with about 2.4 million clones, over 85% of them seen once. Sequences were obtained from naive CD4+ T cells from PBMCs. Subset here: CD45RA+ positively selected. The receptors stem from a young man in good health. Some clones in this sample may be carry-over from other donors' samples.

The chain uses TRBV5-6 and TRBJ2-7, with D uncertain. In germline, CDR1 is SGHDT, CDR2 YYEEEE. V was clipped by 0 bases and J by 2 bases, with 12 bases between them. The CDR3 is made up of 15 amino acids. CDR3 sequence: CASSLAGSGAYEQYF. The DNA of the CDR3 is TGTGCCAGCAGCTTGGCCGGCTCAGGAGCCTACGAGCAGTACTTC.

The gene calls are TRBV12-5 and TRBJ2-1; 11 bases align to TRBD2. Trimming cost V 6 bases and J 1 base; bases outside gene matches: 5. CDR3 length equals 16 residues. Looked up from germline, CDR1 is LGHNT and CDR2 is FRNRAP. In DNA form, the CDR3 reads TGTGCTAGTGGGGGCGGGACTAGCGGTTCCTACAATGAGCAGTTCTTC. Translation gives CASGGGTSGSYNEQFF.

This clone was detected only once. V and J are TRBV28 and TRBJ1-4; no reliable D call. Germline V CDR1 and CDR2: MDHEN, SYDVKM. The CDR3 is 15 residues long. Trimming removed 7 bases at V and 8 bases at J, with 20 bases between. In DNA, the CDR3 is TGTGCCAGCACCCAAGCACTGGGTGGAGGGGAAAAACTGTTTTTT. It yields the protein CASTQALGGGEKLFF.

DNA of the CDR3: TGTGCCAGCAGCAAAGGGCGGGAGGGGTTAGGTTGTGAGGAGCTGTTTTTT. Translation: CASSKGREGLGCEELFF. The V call is TRBV21-1, the J call TRBJ2-2; the table's D call, TRBD2, has no DNA check behind it. TRBV21-1 is a pseudogene segment. This CDR3 spans 17 amino acids.

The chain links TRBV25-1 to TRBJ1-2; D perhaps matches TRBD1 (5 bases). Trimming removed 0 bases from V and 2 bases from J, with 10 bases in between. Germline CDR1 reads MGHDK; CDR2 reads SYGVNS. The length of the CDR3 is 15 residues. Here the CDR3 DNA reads TGTGCCAGCAGTGAATACGAGGGGATGAACTATGGCTACACCTTC. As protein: CASSEYEGMNYGYTF.

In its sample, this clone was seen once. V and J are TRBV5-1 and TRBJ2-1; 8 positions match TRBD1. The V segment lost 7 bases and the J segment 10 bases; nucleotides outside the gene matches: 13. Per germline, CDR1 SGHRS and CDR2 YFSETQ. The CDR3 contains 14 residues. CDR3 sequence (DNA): TGCGCCAGCTGCCCGGGACAGGAATTACAGGAGCAGTTCTTC. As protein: CASCPGQELQEQFF.

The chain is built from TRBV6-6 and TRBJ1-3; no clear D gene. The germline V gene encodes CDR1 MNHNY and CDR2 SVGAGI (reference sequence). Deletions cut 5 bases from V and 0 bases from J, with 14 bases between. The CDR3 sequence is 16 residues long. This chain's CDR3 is CASSPGAFVSGNTIYF. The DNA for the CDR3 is TGTGCCAGCAGTCCGGGAGCGTTCGTCTCTGGAAACACCATATATTTT.

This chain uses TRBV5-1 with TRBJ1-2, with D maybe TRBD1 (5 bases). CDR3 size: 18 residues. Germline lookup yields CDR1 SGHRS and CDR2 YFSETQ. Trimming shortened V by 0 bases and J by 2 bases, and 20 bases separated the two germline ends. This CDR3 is CASSLADGRVVPNYGYTF. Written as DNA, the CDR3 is TGCGCCAGCAGCTTGGCAGATGGCAGGGTCGTACCAAACTATGGCTACACCTTC.

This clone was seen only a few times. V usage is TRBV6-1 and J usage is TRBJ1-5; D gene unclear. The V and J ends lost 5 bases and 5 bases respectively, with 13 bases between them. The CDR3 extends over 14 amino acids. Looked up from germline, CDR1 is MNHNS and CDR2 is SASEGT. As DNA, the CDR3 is TGTGCCAGCAGTCCCTTTAAGACCTATCAGCCCCAGCATTTT. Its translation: CASSPFKTYQPQHF.

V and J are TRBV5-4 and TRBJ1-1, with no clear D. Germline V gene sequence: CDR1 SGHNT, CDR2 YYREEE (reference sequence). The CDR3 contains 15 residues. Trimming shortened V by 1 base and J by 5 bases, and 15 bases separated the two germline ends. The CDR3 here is CASSLSGRVSTEAFF. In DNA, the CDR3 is TGTGCCAGCAGCTTGTCTGGCAGAGTGAGTACTGAAGCTTTCTTT.

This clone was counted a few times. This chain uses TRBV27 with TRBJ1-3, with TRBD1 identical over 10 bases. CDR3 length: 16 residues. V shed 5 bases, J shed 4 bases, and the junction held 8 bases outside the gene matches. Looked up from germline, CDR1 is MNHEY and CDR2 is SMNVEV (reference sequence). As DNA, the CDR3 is TGTGCCAGCAGTCCTTGGACAGGGGGAGAAGGAAACACCATATATTTT. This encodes CASSPWTGGEGNTIYF.

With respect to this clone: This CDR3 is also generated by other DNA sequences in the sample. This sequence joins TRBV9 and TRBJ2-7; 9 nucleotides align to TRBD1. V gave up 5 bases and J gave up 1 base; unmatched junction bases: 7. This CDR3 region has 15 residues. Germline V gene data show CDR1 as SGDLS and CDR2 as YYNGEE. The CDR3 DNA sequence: TGTGCCAGCAGTGCTGGGACAGGGCTATCCTACGAGCAGTACTTC. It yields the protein CASSAGTGLSYEQYF.

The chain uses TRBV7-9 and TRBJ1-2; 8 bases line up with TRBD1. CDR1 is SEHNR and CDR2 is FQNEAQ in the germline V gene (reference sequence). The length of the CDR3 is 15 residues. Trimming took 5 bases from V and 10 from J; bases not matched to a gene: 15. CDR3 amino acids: CASSPGRGQEESYTF. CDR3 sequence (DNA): TGTGCCAGCAGCCCCGGTAGGGGACAGGAGGAGTCCTACACCTTC.

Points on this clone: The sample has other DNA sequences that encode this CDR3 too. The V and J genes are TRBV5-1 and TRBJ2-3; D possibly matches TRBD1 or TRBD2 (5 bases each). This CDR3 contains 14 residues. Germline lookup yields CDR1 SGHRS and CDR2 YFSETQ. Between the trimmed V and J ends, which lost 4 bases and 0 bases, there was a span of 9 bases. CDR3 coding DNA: TGCGCCAGCAGCCCGGGGCCTAGCACAGATACGCAGTATTTT. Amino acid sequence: CASSPGPSTDTQYF.

The CDR3, as DNA: TGTGCCAGCAACACACGGCTCGGGGGCCAGCCCCAGCATTTT. Encoded protein: CASNTRLGGQPQHF. The V gene is TRBV5-6, the J gene TRBJ1-5; D is possibly TRBD1 (6 bases). This CDR3 contains 14 residues. Germline V lookup: CDR1 SGHDT, CDR2 YYEEEE. V was clipped by 6 bases and J by 7 bases, with 17 bases between them.

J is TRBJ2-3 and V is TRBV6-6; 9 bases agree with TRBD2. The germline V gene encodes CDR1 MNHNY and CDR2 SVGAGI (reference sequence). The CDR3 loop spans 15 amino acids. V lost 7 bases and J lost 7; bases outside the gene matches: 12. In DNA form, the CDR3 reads TGTGCCAGCATCGACGGGGCGGGAGGGAGTAATACGCAGTATTTT. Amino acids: CASIDGAGGSNTQYF.

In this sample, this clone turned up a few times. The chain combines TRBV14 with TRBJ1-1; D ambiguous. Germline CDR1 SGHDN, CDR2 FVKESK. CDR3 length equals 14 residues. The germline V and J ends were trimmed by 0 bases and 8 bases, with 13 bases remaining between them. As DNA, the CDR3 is TGTGCCAGCAGCCAAGATTCTTTTCGGCAGGAAGCTTTCTTT. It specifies CASSQDSFRQEAFF.

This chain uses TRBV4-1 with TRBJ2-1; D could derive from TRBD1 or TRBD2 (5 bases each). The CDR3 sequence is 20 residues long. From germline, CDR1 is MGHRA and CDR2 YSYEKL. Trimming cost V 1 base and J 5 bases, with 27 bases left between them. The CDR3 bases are TGCGCCAGCAGCCAAGCTGGGCCAAACCCCGGGGCCCACCGGAACAATGAGCAGTTCTTC. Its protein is CASSQAGPNPGAHRNNEQFF.

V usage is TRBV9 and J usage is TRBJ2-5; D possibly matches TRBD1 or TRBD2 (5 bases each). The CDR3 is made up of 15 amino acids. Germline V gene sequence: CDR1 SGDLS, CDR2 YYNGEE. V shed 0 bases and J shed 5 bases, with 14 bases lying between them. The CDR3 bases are TGTGCCAGCAGCGTAGGGGGGACGGCTGGGGAGACCCAGTACTTC. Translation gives CASSVGGTAGETQYF.

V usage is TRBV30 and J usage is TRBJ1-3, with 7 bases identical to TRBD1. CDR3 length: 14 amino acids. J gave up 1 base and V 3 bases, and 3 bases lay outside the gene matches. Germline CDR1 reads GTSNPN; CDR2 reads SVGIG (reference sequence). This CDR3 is CAWSQTGSGNTIYF. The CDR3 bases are TGTGCCTGGAGCCAGACAGGGTCTGGAAACACCATATATTTT.

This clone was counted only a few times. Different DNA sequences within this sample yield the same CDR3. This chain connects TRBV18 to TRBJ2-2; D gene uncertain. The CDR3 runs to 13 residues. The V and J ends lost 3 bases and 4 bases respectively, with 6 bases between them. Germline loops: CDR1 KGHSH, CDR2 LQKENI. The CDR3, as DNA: TGTGCCAGCTCACCGACCAGCACCGGGGAGCTGTTTTTT. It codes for CASSPTSTGELFF.

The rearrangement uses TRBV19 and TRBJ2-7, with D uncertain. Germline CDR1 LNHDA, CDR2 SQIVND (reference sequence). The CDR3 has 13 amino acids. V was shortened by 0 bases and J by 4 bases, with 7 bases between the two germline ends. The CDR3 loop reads CASSIDAEYEQYF. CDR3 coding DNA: TGTGCCAGTAGTATAGATGCGGAATACGAGCAGTACTTC.

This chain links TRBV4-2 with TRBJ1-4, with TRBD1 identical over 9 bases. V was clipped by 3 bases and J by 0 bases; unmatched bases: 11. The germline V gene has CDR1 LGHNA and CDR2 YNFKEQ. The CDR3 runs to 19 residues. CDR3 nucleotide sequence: TGTGCCAGCAGCCACCGACCGACAGGGGGAGGTGCAACTAATGAAAAACTGTTTTTT. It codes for CASSHRPTGGGATNEKLFF.

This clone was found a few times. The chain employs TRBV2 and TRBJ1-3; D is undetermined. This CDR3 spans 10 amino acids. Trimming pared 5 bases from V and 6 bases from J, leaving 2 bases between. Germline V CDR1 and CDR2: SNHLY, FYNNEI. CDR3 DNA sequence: TGTGCCAGCAGTACAAACACCATATATTTT. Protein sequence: CASSTNTIYF.

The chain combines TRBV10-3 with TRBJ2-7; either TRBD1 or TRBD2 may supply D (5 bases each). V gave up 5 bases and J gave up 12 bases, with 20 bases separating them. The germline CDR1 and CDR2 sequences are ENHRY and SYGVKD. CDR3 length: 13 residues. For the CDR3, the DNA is TGTGCCATCAGTTATCCGGGACCTCAGAGAGCGTACTTC. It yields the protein CAISYPGPQRAYF.

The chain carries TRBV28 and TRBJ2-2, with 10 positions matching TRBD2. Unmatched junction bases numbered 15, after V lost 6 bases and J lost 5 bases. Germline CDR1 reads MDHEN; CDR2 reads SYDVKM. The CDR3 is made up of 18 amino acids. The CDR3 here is CASSLGWGASGSTGELFF. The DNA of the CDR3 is TGTGCCAGCAGCCTAGGATGGGGTGCTAGCGGGAGTACCGGGGAGCTGTTTTTT.

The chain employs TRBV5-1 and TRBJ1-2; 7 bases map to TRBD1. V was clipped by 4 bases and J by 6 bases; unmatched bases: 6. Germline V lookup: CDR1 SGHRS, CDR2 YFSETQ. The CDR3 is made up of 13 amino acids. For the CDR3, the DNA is TGCGCCAGCAGCCGACAGGGACTGGATGGCTACACCTTC. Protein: CASSRQGLDGYTF.

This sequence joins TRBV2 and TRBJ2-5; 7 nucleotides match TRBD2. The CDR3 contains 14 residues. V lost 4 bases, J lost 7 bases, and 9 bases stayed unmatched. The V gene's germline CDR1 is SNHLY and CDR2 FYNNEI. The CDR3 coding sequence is TGTGCCAGCAGTGGACTAGCCCACTTGGGGACCCAGTACTTC. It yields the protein CASSGLAHLGTQYF.